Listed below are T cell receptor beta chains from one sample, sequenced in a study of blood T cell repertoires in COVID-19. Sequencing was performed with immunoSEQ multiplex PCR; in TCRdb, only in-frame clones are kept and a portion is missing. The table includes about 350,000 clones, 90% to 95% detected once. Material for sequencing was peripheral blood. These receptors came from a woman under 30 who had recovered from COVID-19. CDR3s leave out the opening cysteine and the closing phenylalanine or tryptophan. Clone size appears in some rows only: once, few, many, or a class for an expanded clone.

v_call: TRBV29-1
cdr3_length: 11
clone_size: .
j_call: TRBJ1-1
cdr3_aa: SAAVQGRGEAF

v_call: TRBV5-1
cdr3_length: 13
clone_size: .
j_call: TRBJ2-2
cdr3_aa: ASSLGQTSTGELF

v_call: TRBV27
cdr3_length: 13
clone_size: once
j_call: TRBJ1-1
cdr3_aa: ASSLRGARGTEAF

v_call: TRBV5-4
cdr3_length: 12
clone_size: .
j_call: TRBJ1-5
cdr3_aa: ASSLGGLGQPQH

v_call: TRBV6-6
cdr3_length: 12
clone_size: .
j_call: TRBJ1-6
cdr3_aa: ASTVDSYNSPLH

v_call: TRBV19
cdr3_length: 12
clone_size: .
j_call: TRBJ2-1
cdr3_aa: ASSIRPLTGEQF

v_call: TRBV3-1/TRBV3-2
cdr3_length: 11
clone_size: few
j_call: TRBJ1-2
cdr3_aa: ASCQGQGYGYT

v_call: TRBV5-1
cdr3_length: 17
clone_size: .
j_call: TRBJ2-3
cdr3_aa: ASSLVLAGGPVSADTQY

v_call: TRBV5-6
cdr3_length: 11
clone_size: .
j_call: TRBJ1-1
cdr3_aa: ASSSGTRHEAF

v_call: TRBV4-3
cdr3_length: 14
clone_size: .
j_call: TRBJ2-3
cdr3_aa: ASSQGSGGSTDTQY

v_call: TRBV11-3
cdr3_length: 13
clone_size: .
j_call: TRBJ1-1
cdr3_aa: ASSLGGTTNTEAF

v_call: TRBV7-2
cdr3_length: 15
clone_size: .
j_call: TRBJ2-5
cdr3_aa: ASSLAGIAETGETQY

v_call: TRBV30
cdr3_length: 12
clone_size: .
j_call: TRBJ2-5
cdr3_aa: AWSTTGGDGTQY

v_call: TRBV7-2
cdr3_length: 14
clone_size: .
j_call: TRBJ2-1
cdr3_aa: ASSPSSGSSYNEQF

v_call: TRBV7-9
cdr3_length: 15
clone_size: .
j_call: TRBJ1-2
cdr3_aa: ASSPDEGTSANYGYT

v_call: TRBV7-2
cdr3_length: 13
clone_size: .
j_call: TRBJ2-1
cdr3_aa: ASSLGSGRGNEQF

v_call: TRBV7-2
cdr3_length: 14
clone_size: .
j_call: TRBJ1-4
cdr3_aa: ASSRLRGATNEKLF

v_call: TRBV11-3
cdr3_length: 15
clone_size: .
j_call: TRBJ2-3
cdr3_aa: ASSFSSGQGIADTQY

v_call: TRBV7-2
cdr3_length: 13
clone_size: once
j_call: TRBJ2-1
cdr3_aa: ASSLAHAGAGEQF

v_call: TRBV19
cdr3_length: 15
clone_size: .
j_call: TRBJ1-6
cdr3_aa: ASSTRLQGQGLSPLH

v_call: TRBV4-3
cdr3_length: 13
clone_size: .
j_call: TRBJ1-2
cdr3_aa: ASSQVTRQEGGYT

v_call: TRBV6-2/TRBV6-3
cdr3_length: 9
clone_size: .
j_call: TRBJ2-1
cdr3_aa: ASSRRNEQF

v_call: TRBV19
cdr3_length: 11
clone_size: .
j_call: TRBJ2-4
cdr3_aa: ASSMVEGNIQY

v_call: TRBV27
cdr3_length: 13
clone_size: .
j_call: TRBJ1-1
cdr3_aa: ASSSRQGAFGEAF

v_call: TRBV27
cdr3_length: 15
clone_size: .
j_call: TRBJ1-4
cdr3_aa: ASSLSGPGHPQEKLF

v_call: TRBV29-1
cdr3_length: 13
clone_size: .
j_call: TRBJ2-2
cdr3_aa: SGFIGTANTGELF

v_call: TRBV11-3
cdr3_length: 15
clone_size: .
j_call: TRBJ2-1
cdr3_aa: ASSLGWRQGSYNEQF

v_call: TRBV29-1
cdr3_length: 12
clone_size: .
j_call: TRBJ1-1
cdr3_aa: SVERVDWANEAF

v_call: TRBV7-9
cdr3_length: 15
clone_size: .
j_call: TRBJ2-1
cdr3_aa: ASSAKPGLAVHNEQF

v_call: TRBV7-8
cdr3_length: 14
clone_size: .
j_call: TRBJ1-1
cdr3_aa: ASSSNNIQGNTEAF

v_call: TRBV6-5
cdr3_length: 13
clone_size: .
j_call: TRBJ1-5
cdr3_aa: ASSSGDPGYQPQH

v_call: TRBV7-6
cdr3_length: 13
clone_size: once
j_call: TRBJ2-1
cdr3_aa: ASSIRAGIGNEQF

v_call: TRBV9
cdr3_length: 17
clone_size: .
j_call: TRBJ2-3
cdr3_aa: ASSVFPLVFGGITDTQY

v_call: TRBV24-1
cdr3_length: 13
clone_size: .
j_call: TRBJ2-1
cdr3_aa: ATSDFRQGPNEQF

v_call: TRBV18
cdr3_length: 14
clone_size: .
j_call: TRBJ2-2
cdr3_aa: ASSPLAGANTGELF

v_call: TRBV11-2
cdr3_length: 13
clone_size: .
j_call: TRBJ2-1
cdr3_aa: ASSPGLAGANEQF

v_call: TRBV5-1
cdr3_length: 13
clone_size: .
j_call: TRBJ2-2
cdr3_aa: ASSRSGSETGELF

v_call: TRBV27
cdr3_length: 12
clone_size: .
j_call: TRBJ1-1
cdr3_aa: ASTPGTGGSEAF

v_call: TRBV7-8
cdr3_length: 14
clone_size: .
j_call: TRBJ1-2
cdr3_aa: ASSAFGTGAIRSYT

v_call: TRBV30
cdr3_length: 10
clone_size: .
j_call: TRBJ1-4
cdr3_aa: AWRRTDKKLF

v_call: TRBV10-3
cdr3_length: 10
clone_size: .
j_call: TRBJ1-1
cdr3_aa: AIRGRDTEAF

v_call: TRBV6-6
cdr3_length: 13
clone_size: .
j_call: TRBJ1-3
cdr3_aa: ASSPRGTSGNTIY